This T cell receptor (beta chain) was recorded in a study of blood T cell repertoires in COVID-19. With 1 base clipped from V and 8 bases from J, the junction kept 7 bases outside the gene matches. Germline V gives CDR1 SGHAT, CDR2 FQNNGV. CDR3 length: 15 residues. The repertoire was sequenced with immunoSEQ multiplex PCR; TCRdb's copy has only in-frame clones and lacks some. The data contain over 150,000 clones, under 80% of them singletons. The receptor's source is a man between 65 and 80 years old with acute or convalescent COVID-19. V and J are TRBV11-2 and TRBJ1-4; TRBD1 agrees at 7 bases. Input material: peripheral blood. The CDR3 DNA reads TGTGCCAGCAGCTTAGTGGCAGGGGGTACGGAAAAACTGTTTTTT. Protein product: CASSLVAGGTEKLFF.